This TCR beta chain is drawn from a study of technical replicates of blood from a handful of donors. Per germline, CDR1 ENHRY and CDR2 SYGVKD. The CDR3 sequence is 16 residues long. V lost 8 bases to trimming and J lost 2 bases, with 19 bases between them. The protocol was immunoSEQ multiplex PCR, while the TCRdb copy is restricted to in-frame clones and leaves out a portion. This sample carries under 100,000 clones, approximately 86% of them seen once, and the ten largest clones take 4.8%. Specimen: PBMCs. The sequence derives from a human donor in good health. Some clones in this sample may be carry-over from other donors' samples. The chain uses TRBV10-3 and TRBJ2-1; D is ambiguous. The DNA for the CDR3 is TGTGCCATCTCCCCGTCTGGCGGTCGGACCTACAATGAGCAGTTCTTC. It is translated as CAISPSGGRTYNEQFF.